The 10 T cell receptor beta chains reported below all come from one sample, sequenced in a study of blood T cell repertoires in COVID-19. Profiling relied on immunoSEQ multiplex PCR, and the TCRdb table lists in-frame clones only, not all of them. The sample carries about 180,000 clones, about four fifths recorded once. Sample: peripheral blood. These TCRs come from a man between 18 and 29 years old with active or convalescent COVID-19.

Here the CDR3 reads CASRPEGGGHQPQHF. In nucleotides, the CDR3 is TGTGCCAGCAGACCGGAGGGGGGGGGTCATCAGCCCCAGCATTTT. V gene TRBV6-5 combines with J gene TRBJ1-5; possible D gene TRBD1, 6 bases. The CDR3 loop spans 15 amino acids. The germline V gene has CDR1 MNHEY and CDR2 SVGAGI. Trimming took 6 bases from V and 5 from J, leaving 17 bases between them.

V is TRBV7-6 and J is TRBJ2-7, with D unresolved. Germline-derived CDR1 and CDR2 are SGHVS and FNYEAQ. This CDR3 is built from 13 residues. The ends were cut back, 3 bases at V and 0 bases at J, with 6 bases in the middle. CDR3 DNA: TGTGCCAGCAGCTTCACGAGCTCCTACGAGCAGTACTTC. Translating it yields CASSFTSSYEQYF.

V and J are TRBV30 and TRBJ2-1; 8 positions agree with TRBD2. V gave up 4 bases and J gave up 7 bases; unmatched junction bases: 9. The CDR3 covers 14 residues. CDR1 GTSNPN and CDR2 SVGIG come from the germline V gene (reference sequence). The CDR3 sequence: CAWKYQRGLNEQFF. The DNA of the CDR3 is TGTGCCTGGAAGTATCAGCGGGGGTTGAATGAGCAGTTCTTC. Together with reference TRBV30 and TRBJ2-1, the CDR3 gives the full variable domain: SQTIHQWPATLVQPVGSPLSLECTVEGTSNPNLYWYRQAAGRGLQLLFYSVGIGQISSEVPQNLSASRPQDRQFILSSKKLLLSDSGFYLCAWKYQRGLNEQFFGPGTRLTVL.

This chain joins TRBV6-5 and TRBJ1-5; D is undetermined. The germline gives CDR1 MNHEY, CDR2 SVGAGI. V was trimmed by 2 bases and J by 5 bases, leaving 7 bases between them. This CDR3 contains 13 residues. CDR3 protein: CASSYEADQPQHF. The DNA of the CDR3 is TGTGCCAGCAGTTACGAGGCGGATCAGCCCCAGCATTTT.

This clone has only one observation. Other DNA sequences from this sample encode an identical CDR3 as well. This sequence joins TRBV3-1 (or the pseudogene TRBV3-2) and TRBJ1-3; D perhaps matches TRBD1 (5 bases). The V end lost 3 bases, the J end lost 2 bases, and 8 bases lay between the germline ends. The CDR3 has 14 residues. Germline CDR1 and CDR2: LGHDT and YNNKEL (reference sequence). Written as DNA, the CDR3 is TGTGCCAGCAGCCAGGGGGGAACTGGAAACACCATATATTTT. It codes for CASSQGGTGNTIYF.

V and J are TRBV12-1 and TRBJ2-1; TRBD1 is taken as the D call from the table, unchecked against the DNA. TRBV12-1 is termed a pseudogene. The CDR3 sequence is 14 residues long. The CDR3 protein is CASSFCGNYNEQFF. The CDR3 DNA reads as TGTGCCAGCAGCTTTTGTGGCAACTACAATGAGCAGTTCTTC.

The J gene is TRBJ2-7, the V gene TRBV2; a possible D gene is TRBD2 (6 bases). CDR1 SNHLY and CDR2 FYNNEI come from the germline V gene. Trimming cost V 0 bases and J 6 bases, with 18 bases left between them. This CDR3 is 16 amino acids long. The CDR3 DNA reads as TGTGCCAGCAGTGAAGCTACCGGGAGTACGTCGAGCGAGCAGTACTTC. The encoded protein is CASSEATGSTSSEQYF.

The rearrangement joins TRBV24-1 to TRBJ1-5; TRBD1 matches at 8 bases. Germline CDR1 reads KGHDR; CDR2 reads SFDVKD. The CDR3 is 15 residues long. The trim removed 2 bases at V and 4 bases at J, leaving 3 bases unmatched. CDR3 residues: CATSDSRQGNQPQHF. CDR3 nucleotide sequence: TGTGCCACCAGTGATTCAAGACAGGGGAATCAGCCCCAGCATTTT.

The chain is built from TRBV27 and TRBJ2-7, with 7 bases identical to TRBD1. The CDR3 has 13 amino acids. Germline V gives CDR1 MNHEY, CDR2 SMNVEV (reference sequence). The junction had 7 bases not matched to a gene; V was cut back by 8 bases and J by 3 bases. The CDR3 is CASSRTGNYEQYF. The CDR3 DNA sequence: TGTGCCAGCTCCCGGACAGGTAACTACGAGCAGTACTTC.

The CDR3 is CASSLDPYPPYEQYF. CDR3 nucleotides: TGTGCCAGCAGCTTAGATCCTTATCCTCCCTACGAGCAGTACTTC. The gene calls are TRBV11-3 and TRBJ2-7, with unresolved D. The CDR3 runs 15 residues. Germline lookup yields CDR1 SGHNT and CDR2 YENEEA. V dropped 0 bases and J dropped 2 bases, with 11 bases sitting between them. Filled out from reference TRBV11-3 and TRBJ2-7, the complete variable domain reads EAGVVQSPRYKIIEKKQPVAFWCNPISGHNTLYWYLQNLGQGPELLIRYENEEAVDDSQLPKDRFSAERLKGVDSTLKIQPAELGDSAVYLCASSLDPYPPYEQYFGPGTRLTVT.